These 4 T cell receptor beta chains were all obtained from the same sample, sequenced in a study of blood T cell repertoires in COVID-19. Using immunoSEQ multiplex PCR, the repertoire was profiled, and TCRdb retains in-frame clones only, with some absent. The sample consists of approximately 190,000 clones, 83% of them appearing once. The sample taken for sequencing was peripheral blood. These receptors all come from a woman in her thirties or forties with acute or convalescent COVID-19.

This clone was seen just once. V and J are TRBV27 and TRBJ2-2; a possible D gene is TRBD1 (6 bases). Germline values: CDR1 MNHEY, CDR2 SMNVEV (reference sequence). The CDR3 length is 15 residues. V was shortened by 1 base and J by 4 bases, with 10 bases between the two germline ends. Here the CDR3 reads CASSLYRVGTGELFF. DNA of the CDR3: TGTGCCAGCAGTTTATACAGGGTGGGCACCGGGGAGCTGTTTTTT.

The chain recombines TRBV14 with TRBJ2-7, with D maybe TRBD1 (5 bases). The germline CDR1 and CDR2 sequences are SGHDN and FVKESK. The CDR3 extends over 15 amino acids. V was shortened by 2 bases and J by 3 bases, with 14 bases between the two germline ends. Written as DNA, the CDR3 is TGTGCCAGCAGCCAACTCGACAGCCCAAACTACGAGCAGTACTTC. This translates into CASSQLDSPNYEQYF.

The chain carries TRBV5-8 and TRBJ1-4, with 7 bases that match TRBD1. This CDR3 has 14 residues. The V gene end was trimmed by 0 bases and the J gene end by 8 bases; junction bases not matched to a gene: 4. CDR1 is SGHTS and CDR2 is YDEGEE in the germline V gene. The CDR3 loop is CASSLGQGGEKLFF. CDR3 DNA sequence: TGTGCCAGCAGCTTGGGACAGGGAGGCGAAAAACTGTTTTTT.

The chain carries TRBV10-1 and TRBJ2-7, with D uncertain. The germline V gene has CDR1 WNHNN and CDR2 SYGVQD (reference sequence). The CDR3 has 10 residues. Trimming removed 9 bases at V and 4 bases at J, with 7 bases between. CDR3 loop: CASIEYEQYF. The DNA for the CDR3 is TGCGCCAGTATCGAGTACGAGCAGTACTTC.